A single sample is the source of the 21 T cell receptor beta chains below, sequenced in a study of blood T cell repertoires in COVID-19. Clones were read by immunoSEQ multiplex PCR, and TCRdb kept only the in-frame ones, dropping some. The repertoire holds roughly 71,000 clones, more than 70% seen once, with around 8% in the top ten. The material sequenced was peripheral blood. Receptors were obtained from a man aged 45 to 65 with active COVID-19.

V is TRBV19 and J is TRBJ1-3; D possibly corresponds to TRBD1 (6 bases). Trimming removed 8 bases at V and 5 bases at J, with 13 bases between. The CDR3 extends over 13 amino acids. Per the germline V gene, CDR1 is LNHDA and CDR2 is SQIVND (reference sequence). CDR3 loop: CASQRGSRNTIYF. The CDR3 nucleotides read TGTGCCAGTCAGAGGGGGAGTCGAAACACCATATATTTT.

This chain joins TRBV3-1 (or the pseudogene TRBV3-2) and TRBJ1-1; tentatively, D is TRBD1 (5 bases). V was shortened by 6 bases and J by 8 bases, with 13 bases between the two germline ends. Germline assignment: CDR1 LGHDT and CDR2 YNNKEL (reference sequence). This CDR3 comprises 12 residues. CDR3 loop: CASRGIKGEAFF. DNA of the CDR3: TGTGCCAGCAGGGGTATTAAGGGGGAAGCTTTCTTT.

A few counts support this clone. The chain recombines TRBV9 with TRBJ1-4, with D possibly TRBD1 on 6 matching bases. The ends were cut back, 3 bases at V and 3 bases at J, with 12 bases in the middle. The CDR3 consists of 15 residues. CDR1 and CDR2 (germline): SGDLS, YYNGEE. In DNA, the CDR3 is TGTGCCAGCAGCGCTAGCGGGACACCTAATGAAAAACTGTTTTTT. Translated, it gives CASSASGTPNEKLFF.

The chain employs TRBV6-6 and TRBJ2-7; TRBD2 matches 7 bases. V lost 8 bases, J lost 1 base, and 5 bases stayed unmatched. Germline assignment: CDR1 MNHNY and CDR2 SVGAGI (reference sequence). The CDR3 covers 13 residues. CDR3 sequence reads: CASQLARSYEQYF. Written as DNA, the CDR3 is TGTGCCAGCCAACTAGCGCGATCCTACGAGCAGTACTTC.

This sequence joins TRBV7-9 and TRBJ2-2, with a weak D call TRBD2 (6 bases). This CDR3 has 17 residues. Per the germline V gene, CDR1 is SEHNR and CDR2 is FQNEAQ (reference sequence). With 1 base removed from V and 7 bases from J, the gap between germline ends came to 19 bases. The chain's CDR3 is CASSLVGGVRPFGELFF. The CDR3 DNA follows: TGTGCCAGCAGCTTAGTCGGCGGGGTTAGACCGTTCGGGGAGCTGTTTTTT.

The DNA of the CDR3 is TGTGCCAGCAGCTCTAGGCAATCGGGAGGAGACTACGAGCAGTACTTC. This encodes CASSSRQSGGDYEQYF. This chain uses TRBV13 with TRBJ2-7, with 7 bases matching TRBD2. The germline V gene encodes CDR1 PRHDT and CDR2 FYEKMQ (reference sequence). There are 16 residues in the CDR3. V lost 4 bases, J lost 3 bases, and 12 bases stayed unmatched.

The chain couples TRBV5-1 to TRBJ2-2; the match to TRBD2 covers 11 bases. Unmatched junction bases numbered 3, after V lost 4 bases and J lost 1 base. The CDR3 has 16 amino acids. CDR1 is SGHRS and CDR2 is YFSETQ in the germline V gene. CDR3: CASSVLAGGNTGELFF. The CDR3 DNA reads TGCGCCAGCAGCGTCCTAGCGGGGGGGAACACCGGGGAGCTGTTTTTT.

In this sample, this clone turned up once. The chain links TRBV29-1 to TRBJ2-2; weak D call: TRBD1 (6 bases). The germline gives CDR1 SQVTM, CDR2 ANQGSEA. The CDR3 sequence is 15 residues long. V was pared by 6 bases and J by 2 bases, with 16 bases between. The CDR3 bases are TGCAGCGTCTATACCGGGACACGAAACACCGGGGAGCTGTTTTTT. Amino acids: CSVYTGTRNTGELFF.

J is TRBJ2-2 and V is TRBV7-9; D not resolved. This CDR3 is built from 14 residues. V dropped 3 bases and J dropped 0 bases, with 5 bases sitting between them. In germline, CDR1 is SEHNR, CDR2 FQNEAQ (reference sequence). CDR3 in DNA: TGTGCCAGCAGCTTTTATGCGAACACCGGGGAGCTGTTTTTT. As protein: CASSFYANTGELFF.

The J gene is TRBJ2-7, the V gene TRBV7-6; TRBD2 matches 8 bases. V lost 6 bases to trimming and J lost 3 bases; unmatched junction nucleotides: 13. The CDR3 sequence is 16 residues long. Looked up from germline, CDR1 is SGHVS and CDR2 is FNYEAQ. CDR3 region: CASSSLSGTRIYEQYF. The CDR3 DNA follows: TGTGCCAGCAGTTCATTATCCGGGACTAGGATCTACGAGCAGTACTTC.

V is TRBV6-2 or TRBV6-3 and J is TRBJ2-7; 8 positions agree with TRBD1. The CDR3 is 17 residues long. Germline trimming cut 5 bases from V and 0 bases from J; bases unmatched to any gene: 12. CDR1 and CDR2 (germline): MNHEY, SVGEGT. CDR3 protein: CASSGLPGQESSYEQYF. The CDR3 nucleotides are TGTGCCAGCAGTGGCCTGCCGGGACAGGAAAGCTCCTACGAGCAGTACTTC.

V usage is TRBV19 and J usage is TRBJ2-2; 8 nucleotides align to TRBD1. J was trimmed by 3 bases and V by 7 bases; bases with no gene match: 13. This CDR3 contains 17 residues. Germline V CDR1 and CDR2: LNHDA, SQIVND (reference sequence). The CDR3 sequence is CASTQSPTGGDTGELFF. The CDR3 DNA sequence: TGTGCCAGTACCCAATCCCCAACAGGGGGAGACACCGGGGAGCTGTTTTTT.

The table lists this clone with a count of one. The CDR3 protein is CASIDGGLGEKLFF. DNA for the CDR3: TGTGCCAGCATCGACGGGGGGTTGGGTGAAAAACTGTTTTTT. V and J are TRBV6-6 and TRBJ1-4; D is perhaps TRBD1 (5 bases). This CDR3 has 14 residues. The V and J ends lost 7 bases and 7 bases respectively, with 16 bases between them. Germline V gene data show CDR1 as MNHNY and CDR2 as SVGAGI (reference sequence).

CDR3 nucleotide sequence: TGCGCCAGCAGCCAAGATCTTACGGGGGGCACTGAAGCTTTCTTT. Its translation is CASSQDLTGGTEAFF. V and J are TRBV4-1 and TRBJ1-1; a possible D gene is TRBD1 (5 bases). Per the germline V gene, CDR1 is MGHRA and CDR2 is YSYEKL. The CDR3 is made up of 15 amino acids. V dropped 0 bases and J dropped 4 bases, with 12 bases sitting between them.

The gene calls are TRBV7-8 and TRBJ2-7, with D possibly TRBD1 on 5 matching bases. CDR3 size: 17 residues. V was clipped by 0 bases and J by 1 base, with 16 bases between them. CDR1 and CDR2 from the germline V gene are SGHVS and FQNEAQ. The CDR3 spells CASSLALDSEASYEQYF. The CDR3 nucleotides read TGTGCCAGCAGCTTAGCCTTAGACAGTGAAGCTTCCTACGAGCAGTACTTC.

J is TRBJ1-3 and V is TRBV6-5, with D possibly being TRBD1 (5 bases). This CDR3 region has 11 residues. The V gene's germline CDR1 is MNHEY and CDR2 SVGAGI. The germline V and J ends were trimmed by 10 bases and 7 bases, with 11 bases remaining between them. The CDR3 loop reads CATRRGNTIYF. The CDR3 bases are TGTGCCACACGGCGGGGGAACACCATATATTTT.

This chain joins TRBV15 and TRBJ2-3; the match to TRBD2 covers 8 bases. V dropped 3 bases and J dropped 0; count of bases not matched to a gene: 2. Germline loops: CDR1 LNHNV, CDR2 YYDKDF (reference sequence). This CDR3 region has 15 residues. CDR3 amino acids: CATSSPSGSTDTQYF. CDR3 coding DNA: TGTGCCACCAGCAGCCCTAGCGGGAGCACAGATACGCAGTATTTT.

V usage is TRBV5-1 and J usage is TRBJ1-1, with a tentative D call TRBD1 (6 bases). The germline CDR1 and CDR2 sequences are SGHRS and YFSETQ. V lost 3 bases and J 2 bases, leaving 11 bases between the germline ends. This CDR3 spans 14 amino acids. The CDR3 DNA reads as TGCGCCAGCAGCTCCTGGACAGAAAACACTGAAGCTTTCTTT. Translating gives CASSSWTENTEAFF.

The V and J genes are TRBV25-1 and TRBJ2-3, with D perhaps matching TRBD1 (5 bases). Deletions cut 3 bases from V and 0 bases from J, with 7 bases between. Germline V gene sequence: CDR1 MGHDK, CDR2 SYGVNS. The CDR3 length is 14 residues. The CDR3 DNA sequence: TGTGCCAGCAGTGACGACAGCAGCACAGATACGCAGTATTTT. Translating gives CASSDDSSTDTQYF.

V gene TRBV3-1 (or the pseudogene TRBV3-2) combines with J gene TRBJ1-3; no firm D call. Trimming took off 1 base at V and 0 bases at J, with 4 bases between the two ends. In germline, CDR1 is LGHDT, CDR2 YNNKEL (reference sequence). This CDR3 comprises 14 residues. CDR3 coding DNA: TGTGCCAGCAGCCAAGTCCTCTCTGGAAACACCATATATTTT. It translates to CASSQVLSGNTIYF.

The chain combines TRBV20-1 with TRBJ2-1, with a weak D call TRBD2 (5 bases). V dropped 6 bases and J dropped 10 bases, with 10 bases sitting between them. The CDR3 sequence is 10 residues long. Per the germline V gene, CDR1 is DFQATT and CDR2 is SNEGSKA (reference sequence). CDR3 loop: CSAADAEQFF. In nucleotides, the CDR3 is TGCAGTGCAGCGGATGCGGAGCAGTTCTTC.